This T cell receptor (beta chain) was documented in a study of blood T cells in healthy people across ages. Whole-study findings and limits: Older age coincided with a roughly linear decline in TCR beta diversity per million T cells. Those diversity estimates obtained from one million T cells were thought to be underestimates.

It was with a sample-barcoded 5' primer and a J-beta primer mix that a second PCR of about 6 to 12 cycles was run. TCRdb re-called the 5' RACE reads with MiXCR, one entry per CDR3 protein. This table has more than 1 million distinct CDR3 sequences, around 45% appearing once. The sample holds a few counts of this clonotype. What it binds is not known. Germline values: CDR1 SQVTM, CDR2 ANQGSEA. The CDR3 contains 15 residues. The ends were cut back, 3 bases at V and 4 bases at J, with 17 bases in the middle. Caucasian, healthy and from Russia, the donors were aged between roughly 6 and 100. The rearrangement joins TRBV29-1 to TRBJ2-3; D is possibly TRBD1 or TRBD2 (5 bases each). The source is a woman in her sixties or seventies in good health. Input material: blood. As DNA, the CDR3 is TGCAGCGTTGATGGTGGGCAGGGTAGCGCAGATACGCAGTATTTT. Its translation: CSVDGGQGSADTQYF.